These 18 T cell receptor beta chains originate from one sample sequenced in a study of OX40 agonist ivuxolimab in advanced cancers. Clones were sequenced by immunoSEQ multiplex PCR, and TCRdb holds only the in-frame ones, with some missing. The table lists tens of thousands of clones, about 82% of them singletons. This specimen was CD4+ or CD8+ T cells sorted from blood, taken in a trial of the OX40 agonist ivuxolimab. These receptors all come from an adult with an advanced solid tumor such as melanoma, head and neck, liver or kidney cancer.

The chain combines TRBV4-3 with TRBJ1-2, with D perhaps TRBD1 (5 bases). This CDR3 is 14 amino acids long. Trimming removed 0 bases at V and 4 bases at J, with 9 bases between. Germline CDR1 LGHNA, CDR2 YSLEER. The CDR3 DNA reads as TGCGCCAGCAGCCAAGATACCGGGACCTATGGCTACACCTTC. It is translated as CASSQDTGTYGYTF.

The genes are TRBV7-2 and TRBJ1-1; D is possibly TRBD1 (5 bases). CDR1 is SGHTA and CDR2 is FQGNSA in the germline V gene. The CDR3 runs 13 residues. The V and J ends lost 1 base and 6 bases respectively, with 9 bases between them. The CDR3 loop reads CASSLGGVPEAFF. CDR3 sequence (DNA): TGTGCCAGCAGCTTAGGGGGGGTCCCTGAAGCTTTCTTT.

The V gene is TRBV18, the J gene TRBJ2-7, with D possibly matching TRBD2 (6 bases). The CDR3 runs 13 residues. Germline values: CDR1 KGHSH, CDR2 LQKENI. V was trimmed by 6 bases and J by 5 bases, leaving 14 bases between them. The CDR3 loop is CASSAGTSNEQYF. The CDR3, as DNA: TGTGCCAGCTCGGCCGGGACTTCCAACGAGCAGTACTTC.

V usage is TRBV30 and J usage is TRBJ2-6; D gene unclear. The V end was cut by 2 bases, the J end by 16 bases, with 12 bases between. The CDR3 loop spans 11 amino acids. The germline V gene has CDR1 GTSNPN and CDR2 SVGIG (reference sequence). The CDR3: CAWSISGSLTF. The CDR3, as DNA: TGTGCCTGGAGTATTTCAGGCTCTCTGACTTTC. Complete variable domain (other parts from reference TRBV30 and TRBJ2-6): SQTIHQWPATLVQPVGSPLSLECTVEGTSNPNLYWYRQAAGRGLQLLFYSVGIGQISSEVPQNLSASRPQDRQFILSSKKLLLSDSGFYLCAWSISGSLTFGAGSRLTVL.

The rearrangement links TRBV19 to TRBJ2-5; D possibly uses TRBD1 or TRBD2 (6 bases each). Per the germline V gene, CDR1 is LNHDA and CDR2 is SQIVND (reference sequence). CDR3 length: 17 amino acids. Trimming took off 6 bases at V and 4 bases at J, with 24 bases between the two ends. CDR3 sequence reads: CASSPGRRGAVGETQYF. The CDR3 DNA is TGTGCCAGTAGCCCCGGCAGGAGGGGGGCTGTGGGAGAGACCCAGTACTTC.

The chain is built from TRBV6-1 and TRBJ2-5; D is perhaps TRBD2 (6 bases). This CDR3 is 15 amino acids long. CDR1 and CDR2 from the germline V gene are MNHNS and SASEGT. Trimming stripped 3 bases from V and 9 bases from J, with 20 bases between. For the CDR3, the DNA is TGTGCCAGCAGTGATCCGCGGGCAGGGACTGTGGCCCAGTACTTC. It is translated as CASSDPRAGTVAQYF.

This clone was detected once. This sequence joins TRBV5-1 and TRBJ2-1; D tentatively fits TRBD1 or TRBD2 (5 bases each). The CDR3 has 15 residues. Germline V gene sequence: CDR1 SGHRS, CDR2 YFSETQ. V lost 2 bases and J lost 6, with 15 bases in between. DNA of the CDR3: TGCGCCAGCAGCTTCCTTGGGGGTTCGGGCAATGAGCAGTTCTTC. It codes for CASSFLGGSGNEQFF.

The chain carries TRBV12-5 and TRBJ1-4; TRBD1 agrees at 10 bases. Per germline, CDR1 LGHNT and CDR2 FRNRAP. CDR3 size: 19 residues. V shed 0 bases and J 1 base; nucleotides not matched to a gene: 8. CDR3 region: CASGLVRGTGVKTNEKLFF. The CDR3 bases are TGTGCTAGTGGTTTGGTACGCGGGACAGGGGTAAAAACTAATGAAAAACTGTTTTTT.

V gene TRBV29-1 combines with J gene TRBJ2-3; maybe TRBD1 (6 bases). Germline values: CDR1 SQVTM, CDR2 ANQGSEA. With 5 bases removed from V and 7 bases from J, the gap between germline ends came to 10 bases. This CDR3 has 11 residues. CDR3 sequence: CSVHRANTQYF. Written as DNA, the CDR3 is TGCAGCGTTCACAGGGCGAATACGCAGTATTTT.

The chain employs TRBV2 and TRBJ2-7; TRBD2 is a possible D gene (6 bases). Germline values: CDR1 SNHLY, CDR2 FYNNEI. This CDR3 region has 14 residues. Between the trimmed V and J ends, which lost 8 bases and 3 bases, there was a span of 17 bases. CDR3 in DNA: TGTGCCAGCGCACTTCAGGGAGGAGACTACGAGCAGTACTTC. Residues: CASALQGGDYEQYF.

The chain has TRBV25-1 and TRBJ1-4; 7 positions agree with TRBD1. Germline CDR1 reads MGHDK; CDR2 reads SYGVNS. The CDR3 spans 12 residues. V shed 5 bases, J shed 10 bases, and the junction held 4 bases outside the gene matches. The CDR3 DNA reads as TGTGCCAGCAGTAGGGGGACAGCAAAACTGTTTTTT. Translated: CASSRGTAKLFF.

CDR3 DNA sequence: TGTGCCAGCAGCTTATGGGTAGCGGGGGGTGAGGAGACCCAGTACTTC. This sequence encodes CASSLWVAGGEETQYF. V is TRBV7-2 and J is TRBJ2-5; the match to TRBD2 covers 10 bases. Germline CDR1 is SGHTA and CDR2 is FQGNSA. V lost 2 bases to trimming and J lost 5 bases; unmatched junction nucleotides: 8. The CDR3 sequence is 16 residues long. Drawing the rest from reference TRBV7-2 and TRBJ2-5, the complete variable domain is GAGVSQSPSNKVTEKGKDVELRCDPISGHTALYWYRQSLGQGLEFLIYFQGNSAPDKSGLPSDRFSAERTGGSVSTLTIQRTQQEDSAVYLCASSLWVAGGEETQYFGPGTRLLVL.

CDR3 bases: TGCAGCGTTGATCGCCAGTCTGGTGAAGCTTTCTTT. This codes for CSVDRQSGEAFF. The chain recombines TRBV29-1 with TRBJ1-1; D is unclear. The CDR3 is 12 amino acids. The V end lost 3 bases, the J end lost 7 bases, and 12 bases lay between the germline ends. Germline values: CDR1 SQVTM, CDR2 ANQGSEA.

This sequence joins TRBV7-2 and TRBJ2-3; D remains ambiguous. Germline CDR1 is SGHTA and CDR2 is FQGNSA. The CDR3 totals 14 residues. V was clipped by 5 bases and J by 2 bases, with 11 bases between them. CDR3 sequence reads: CASSQAQLTDTQYF. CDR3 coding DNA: TGTGCCAGCAGCCAGGCACAGCTCACAGATACGCAGTATTTT.

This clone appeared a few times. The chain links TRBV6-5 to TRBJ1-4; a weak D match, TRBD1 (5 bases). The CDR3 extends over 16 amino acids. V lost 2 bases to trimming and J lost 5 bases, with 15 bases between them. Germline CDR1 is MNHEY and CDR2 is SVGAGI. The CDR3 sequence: CASSYKTGTPNEKLFF. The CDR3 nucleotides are TGTGCCAGCAGTTACAAGACCGGGACCCCAAATGAAAAACTGTTTTTT.

The CDR3 region is CASSVPGGARTEAFF. CDR3 nucleotide sequence: TGCGCCAGCAGCGTCCCAGGGGGCGCAAGAACTGAAGCTTTCTTT. The V and J genes are TRBV5-1 and TRBJ1-1, with 8 bases fitting TRBD1. Germline CDR1 and CDR2: SGHRS and YFSETQ. The CDR3 extends over 15 amino acids. With 4 bases clipped from V and 5 bases from J, the junction kept 10 bases outside the gene matches.

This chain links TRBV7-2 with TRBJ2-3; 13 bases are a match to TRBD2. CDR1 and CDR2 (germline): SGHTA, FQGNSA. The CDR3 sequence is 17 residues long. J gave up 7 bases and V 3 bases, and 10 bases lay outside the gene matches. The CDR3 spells CASSFVLAGGSGNTQYF. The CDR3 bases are TGTGCCAGCAGCTTCGTACTAGCGGGGGGGTCTGGAAATACGCAGTATTTT.

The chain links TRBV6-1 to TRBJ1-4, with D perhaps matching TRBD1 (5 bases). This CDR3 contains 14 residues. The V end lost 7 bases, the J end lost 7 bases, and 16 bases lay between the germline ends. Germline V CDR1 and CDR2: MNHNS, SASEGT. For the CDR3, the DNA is TGTGCCAGCATGGGTGGAGGGGTGGGTGAAAAACTGTTTTTT. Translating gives CASMGGGVGEKLFF.